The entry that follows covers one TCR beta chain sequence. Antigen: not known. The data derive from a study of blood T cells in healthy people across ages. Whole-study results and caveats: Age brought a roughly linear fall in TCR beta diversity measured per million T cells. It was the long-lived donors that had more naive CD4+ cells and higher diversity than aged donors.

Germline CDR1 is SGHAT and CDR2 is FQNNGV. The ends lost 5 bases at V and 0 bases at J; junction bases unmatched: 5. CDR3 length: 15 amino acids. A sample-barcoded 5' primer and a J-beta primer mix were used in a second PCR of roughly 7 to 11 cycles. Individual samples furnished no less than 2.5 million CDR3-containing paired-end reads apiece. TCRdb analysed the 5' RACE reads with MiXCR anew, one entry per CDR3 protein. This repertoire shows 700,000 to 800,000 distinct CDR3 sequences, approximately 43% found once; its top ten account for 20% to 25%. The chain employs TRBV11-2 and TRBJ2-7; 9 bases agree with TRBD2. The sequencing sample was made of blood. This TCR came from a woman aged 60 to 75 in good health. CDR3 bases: TGTGCCAGCAGCGTTAGCGGGAGCTTCTCCTACGAGCAGTACTTC. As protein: CASSVSGSFSYEQYF.